Below are 27 T cell receptor beta chains sequenced from a single sample in a study of cytomegalovirus exposure and HLA in healthy donors. PCR was performed using 60 Vbeta and 13 Jbeta primers. TCRdb's copy holds only in-frame clones and misses some; the assay was immunoSEQ multiplex PCR. The sample has about 110,000 clones; over 65% are singletons. What was sequenced was PBMCs. These receptors originate from a man in his forties or fifties in good health and CMV-seropositive.

This chain connects TRBV30 to TRBJ1-2; unclear D gene. The CDR3 loop spans 12 amino acids. Trimming took off 2 bases at V and 5 bases at J, with 9 bases between the two ends. The germline V gene encodes CDR1 GTSNPN and CDR2 SVGIG (reference sequence). CDR3: CAWSIGVYGYTF. CDR3 in DNA: TGTGCCTGGAGTATCGGGGTATATGGCTACACCTTC.

This chain joins TRBV19 and TRBJ2-3; 9 positions agree with TRBD2. The CDR3 length is 14 residues. After removal of 5 bases from V and 4 bases from J, the junction contained 4 bases not matched to a gene. The germline V gene encodes CDR1 LNHDA and CDR2 SQIVND (reference sequence). The CDR3 bases are TGTGCCAGTAGTCCGGGACTAGCACCAGATACGCAGTATTTT. Amino acids: CASSPGLAPDTQYF.

The CDR3 DNA is TGTGCCAGGGTGACAGGGGCCTACGAGCAGTACTTC. Its protein is CARVTGAYEQYF. The V gene is TRBV25-1, the J gene TRBJ2-7, with 8 bases aligning to TRBD1. Germline lookup yields CDR1 MGHDK and CDR2 SYGVNS. This CDR3 comprises 12 residues. V was pared by 9 bases and J by 2 bases, with 3 bases of the junction left unmatched.

V gene TRBV6-4 combines with J gene TRBJ2-1; TRBD2 matches at 12 bases. In germline, CDR1 is MRHNA, CDR2 SNTAGT. Trimming at V came to 5 bases and at J to 7 bases, leaving 6 bases not matched to a gene. The CDR3 consists of 15 residues. This chain's CDR3 is CASSILAGGPNEQFF. Here the CDR3 DNA reads TGTGCCAGCAGTATCCTAGCGGGAGGGCCTAATGAGCAGTTCTTC.

The chain uses TRBV7-3 and TRBJ1-2; D remains unclear. Looked up from germline, CDR1 is SGHTA and CDR2 is FQGTGA. CDR3 size: 13 residues. Trimming pared 5 bases from V and 7 bases from J, leaving 14 bases between. CDR3 sequence reads: CASSPPGFGGYTF. CDR3 coding DNA: TGTGCCAGCAGCCCCCCGGGGTTCGGTGGCTACACCTTC.

This chain uses TRBV6-4 with TRBJ2-1, with TRBD2 matching 8 bases. Germline CDR1 and CDR2: MRHNA and SNTAGT. The CDR3 is made up of 14 amino acids. J was trimmed by 3 bases and V by 5 bases; bases with no gene match: 3. The CDR3 DNA reads as TGTGCCAGCAGTCCGGCGGGGGGCTACAATGAGCAGTTCTTC. It yields the protein CASSPAGGYNEQFF.

DNA for the CDR3: TGTGCCAGCAGCGTAGATCCAGGGGGCCTATCTGGCTACACCTTC. Translating gives CASSVDPGGLSGYTF. V is TRBV9 and J is TRBJ1-2, with 8 bases matching TRBD1. The CDR3 length is 15 residues. V dropped 0 bases and J dropped 7; count of bases not matched to a gene: 8. The germline CDR1 and CDR2 sequences are SGDLS and YYNGEE.

The DNA for the CDR3 is TGTGCCAGTAGTATAGAACTAGCGGGAGGGGAGCTGTTTTTT. Its translation: CASSIELAGGELFF. The rearrangement uses TRBV19 and TRBJ2-2; the match to TRBD2 covers 10 bases. Germline trimming cut 0 bases from V and 8 bases from J; bases unmatched to any gene: 0. CDR1 is LNHDA and CDR2 is SQIVND in the germline V gene (reference sequence). This CDR3 contains 14 residues.

V and J are TRBV28 and TRBJ1-6; D is unresolved. The V and J ends lost 9 bases and 2 bases respectively, with 14 bases between them. Per germline, CDR1 MDHEN and CDR2 SYDVKM. This CDR3 region has 15 residues. The CDR3 DNA reads TGTGCCAGTAAAAGCAGCGGGCCCTATAATTCACCCCTCCACTTT. The encoded protein is CASKSSGPYNSPLHF. Full variable domain (outside the CDR3, taken from reference TRBV28 and TRBJ1-6): DVKVTQSSRYLVKRTGEKVFLECVQDMDHENMFWYRQDPGLGLRLIYFSYDVKMKEKGDIPEGYSVSREKKERFSLILESASTNQTSMYLCASKSSGPYNSPLHFGNGTRLTVT.

This clone has only a few counts. V is TRBV15 and J is TRBJ1-1; D gene ambiguous. Germline V lookup: CDR1 LNHNV, CDR2 YYDKDF (reference sequence). The CDR3 is 15 amino acids. The ends were cut back, 6 bases at V and 0 bases at J, with 14 bases in the middle. The CDR3 sequence: CATRESDTVNTEAFF. In DNA form, the CDR3 reads TGTGCCACCAGGGAATCTGACACCGTGAACACTGAAGCTTTCTTT.

The chain uses TRBV5-4 and TRBJ1-2; tentative D call: TRBD1 (5 bases). Between the trimmed V and J ends, which lost 1 base and 6 bases, there was a span of 13 bases. The CDR3 is 14 residues long. Germline-derived CDR1 and CDR2 are SGHNT and YYREEE (reference sequence). CDR3 protein: CASSLFRGSDGYTF. DNA of the CDR3: TGTGCCAGCAGCTTGTTCCGGGGGTCTGATGGCTACACCTTC.

The V and J genes are TRBV7-2 and TRBJ2-1; 12 positions agree with TRBD2. This CDR3 contains 16 residues. Germline trimming cut 3 bases from V and 9 bases from J; bases unmatched to any gene: 9. Looked up from germline, CDR1 is SGHTA and CDR2 is FQGNSA. Written as DNA, the CDR3 is TGTGCCAGCAGCTTTTCTAGCGGGGGGGGTGGGGGTGAGCAGTTCTTC. This codes for CASSFSSGGGGGEQFF.

This clone was seen once. This chain links TRBV19 with TRBJ2-5; D possibly corresponds to TRBD2 (5 bases). V dropped 4 bases and J dropped 3 bases, with 15 bases sitting between them. The germline V gene encodes CDR1 LNHDA and CDR2 SQIVND (reference sequence). CDR3 length: 15 amino acids. The CDR3 loop reads CASSNPGIIKETQYF. The CDR3 DNA sequence: TGTGCCAGTAGTAACCCCGGGATAATAAAAGAGACCCAGTACTTC.

The rearrangement joins TRBV15 to TRBJ1-5; 10 bases are a match to TRBD1. The CDR3 covers 19 residues. J gave up 0 bases and V 0 bases, and 8 bases lay outside the gene matches. Germline values: CDR1 LNHNV, CDR2 YYDKDF (reference sequence). The CDR3 sequence: CATSRDRGTGAHSNQPQHF. CDR3 in DNA: TGTGCCACCAGCAGAGATCGCGGGACAGGGGCCCATAGCAATCAGCCCCAGCATTTT.

The CDR3: CASSQAEGLDTEAFF. DNA of the CDR3: TGCGCCAGCAGCCAAGCGGAGGGCTTGGACACTGAAGCTTTCTTT. This chain links TRBV4-3 with TRBJ1-1; D not resolved. Trimming left V 1 base short and J 3 bases short, with 12 bases between. CDR3 length: 15 amino acids. Looked up from germline, CDR1 is LGHNA and CDR2 is YSLEER.

The V and J genes are TRBV2 and TRBJ1-5, with 7 positions matching TRBD1. From germline, CDR1 is SNHLY and CDR2 FYNNEI. The CDR3 extends over 12 amino acids. J was trimmed by 11 bases and V by 7 bases; bases with no gene match: 8. CDR3 coding DNA: TGTGCCAGCACTTTACAGGGGCCCTCCCAGCATTTT. It encodes CASTLQGPSQHF.

The chain combines TRBV27 with TRBJ2-5; 11 bases are shared with TRBD2. The DNA matches TRBJ2-7 better at its end, which makes the J call doubtful. The length of the CDR3 is 15 residues. The V gene's germline CDR1 is MNHEY and CDR2 SMNVEV (reference sequence). The CDR3 loop reads CASSLSLAGAFEQYF. Written as DNA, the CDR3 is TGTGCCAGCAGTTTATCACTAGCGGGAGCCTTCGAGCAGTACTTC.

The gene calls are TRBV7-3 and TRBJ2-1, with 8 nucleotides matching TRBD1. CDR3 size: 13 residues. Germline loops: CDR1 SGHTA, CDR2 FQGTGA. Trimming at V came to 8 bases and at J to 8 bases, leaving 8 bases not matched to a gene. The DNA of the CDR3 is TGTGCCAGCCGGCAACAGGGGGACTATGAGCAGTTCTTC. Its translation is CASRQQGDYEQFF.

The chain combines TRBV7-3 with TRBJ1-6, with no clear D. Trimming stripped 0 bases from V and 8 bases from J, with 5 bases between. Germline CDR1 is SGHTA and CDR2 is FQGTGA. The CDR3 has 13 amino acids. DNA for the CDR3: TGTGCCAGCAGCTTAACGTTAGATTCACCCCTCCACTTT. Its protein product is CASSLTLDSPLHF.

The chain is built from TRBV5-1 and TRBJ2-7, with TRBD2 identical over 8 bases. CDR1 and CDR2 (germline): SGHRS, YFSETQ. With V trimmed by 0 bases and J by 0 bases, 5 bases remained unmatched. The CDR3 loop spans 16 amino acids. The CDR3 spells CASSLVGGRTSYEQYF. The CDR3 DNA reads TGCGCCAGCAGCTTGGTGGGCGGGAGGACCTCCTACGAGCAGTACTTC.

This clone was detected a few times. This chain links TRBV28 with TRBJ2-2; D gene uncertain. CDR3 length: 15 residues. The V gene's germline CDR1 is MDHEN and CDR2 SYDVKM. The V and J ends lost 3 bases and 4 bases respectively, with 12 bases between them. The CDR3: CASSLSISSTGELFF. Written as DNA, the CDR3 is TGTGCCAGCAGTTTGTCTATTAGCTCCACCGGGGAGCTGTTTTTT.

The chain has TRBV7-2 and TRBJ2-7; no clear D. This CDR3 is 12 amino acids long. Trimming took 5 bases from V and 2 from J, leaving 7 bases between them. Per the germline V gene, CDR1 is SGHTA and CDR2 is FQGNSA. CDR3 DNA sequence: TGTGCCAGCAGCCCCCATCCCTACGAGCAGTACTTC. Its translation is CASSPHPYEQYF.

The J gene is TRBJ1-1, the V gene TRBV5-4; D may be TRBD1 (5 bases). V shed 0 bases and J shed 0 bases, with 6 bases lying between them. Germline CDR1 and CDR2: SGHNT and YYREEE (reference sequence). The CDR3 extends over 14 amino acids. This chain's CDR3 is CASSLEGLNTEAFF. CDR3 coding DNA: TGTGCCAGCAGCTTGGAGGGGTTGAACACTGAAGCTTTCTTT.

The sample holds one count of this clone. The V gene is TRBV27, the J gene TRBJ2-5; TRBD1 might be the D (5 bases). The last part of the DNA fits TRBJ2-7 better; the J call may be wrong. This CDR3 has 14 amino acids. Per the germline V gene, CDR1 is MNHEY and CDR2 is SMNVEV (reference sequence). The CDR3 bases are TGTGCCAGCAGTTATCAGGGATTATCCTACGAGCAGTACTTC. Its protein is CASSYQGLSYEQYF.

This chain links TRBV11-3 with TRBJ2-3; a weak D match, TRBD1 (5 bases). The germline CDR1 and CDR2 sequences are SGHNT and YENEEA. The CDR3 covers 15 residues. Deletions cut 5 bases from V and 6 bases from J, with 18 bases between. The CDR3 reads CASSQGRASRDTQYF. For the CDR3, the DNA is TGTGCCAGCAGCCAGGGTCGGGCTAGTCGGGATACGCAGTATTTT.

The chain employs TRBV18 and TRBJ2-3; a weak D match, TRBD1 (6 bases). The CDR3 totals 16 residues. V was trimmed by 4 bases and J by 1 base, leaving 15 bases between them. CDR1 is KGHSH and CDR2 is LQKENI in the germline V gene. CDR3 amino acids: CASSHAGAAGTDTQYF. CDR3 sequence (DNA): TGTGCCAGCTCACATGCAGGGGCGGCAGGCACAGATACGCAGTATTTT.

This clone was seen only a few times. The chain couples TRBV4-2 to TRBJ2-7, with 7 bases that match TRBD1. The V segment lost 2 bases and the J segment 5 bases; nucleotides outside the gene matches: 6. This CDR3 comprises 14 residues. Germline CDR1 reads LGHNA; CDR2 reads YNFKEQ. CDR3 sequence: CASSQPGQENEQYF. Written as DNA, the CDR3 is TGTGCCAGCAGCCAACCCGGACAGGAGAACGAGCAGTACTTC.